Listed below are T cell receptor beta chains from one sample, sequenced in a study of vaccination and CD4 T cells after COVID-19. In TCRdb, the PCR reads were re-called with MiXCR into one record per CDR3 protein. Of tens of thousands of distinct CDR3 sequences in the sample, roughly 50% were seen once. Their recognized antigens are unknown. Sequencing was done on a sample of CD4+ T cells from blood, cultured in vitro. The receptors come from a human donor who had recovered from COVID-19. Each CDR3 is given with its conserved first and last residue. The D gene is left open where the match is weak. Clone size appears in some rows only: once, few, many, or a class for an expanded clone.

size,J,D,V,CDR3,DNA
.,TRBJ1-1,TRBD1,TRBV4-3,CASSPTVRTGDTEAFF,TGCGCCAGCAGCCCGACTGTACGGACAGGGGACACTGAAGCTTTCTTT
.,TRBJ1-3,.,TRBV4-2,CASSQVGSGNTIYF,TGTGCCAGCAGCCAAGTAGGGTCTGGAAACACCATATATTTT
few,TRBJ1-2,TRBD1,TRBV7-6,CASRPGTGHGYTF,TGTGCCAGCAGGCCCGGGACAGGGCATGGCTACACCTTC
.,TRBJ2-2,TRBD1,TRBV24-1,CATMKGTEFGELFF,TGTGCCACCATGAAAGGGACAGAGTTCGGGGAGCTGTTTTTT
.,TRBJ1-5,TRBD1,TRBV15,CATSRDIGTGNQPQHF,TGTGCCACCAGCAGAGACATCGGGACAGGCAATCAGCCCCAGCATTTT
.,TRBJ2-5,.,TRBV7-8,CASSGLRQYQETQYF,TGTGCCAGCAGCGGATTAAGGCAGTACCAAGAGACCCAGTACTTC
.,TRBJ1-5,TRBD1,TRBV12-3/TRBV12-4,CASTDLRTGKDQPQHF,TGTGCCAGCACCGATCTGCGGACAGGGAAGGATCAGCCCCAGCATTTT
.,TRBJ1-1,TRBD1,TRBV18,CASSLDREIAEAFF,TGTGCCAGCTCACTGGACAGGGAAATCGCTGAAGCTTTCTTT
.,TRBJ2-2,.,TRBV11-3,CASSLETGELFF,TGTGCCAGCAGCCTCGAGACCGGGGAGCTGTTTTTT
.,TRBJ1-2,.,TRBV9,CASSLGGGYGYTF,TGTGCCAGCAGTTTGGGGGGTGGCTATGGCTACACCTTC
few,TRBJ2-1,TRBD2,TRBV27,CASRTRLAGVNEQFF,TGTGCCAGCAGGACCCGACTAGCGGGGGTTAATGAGCAGTTCTTC
few,TRBJ1-5,.,TRBV11-3,CASSLDRDQPQHF,TGTGCCAGCAGCTTAGATCGCGATCAGCCCCAGCATTTT
.,TRBJ1-6,.,TRBV19,CASNEPRVSPLHF,TGTGCCAGTAACGAACCTCGCGTTTCACCCCTCCACTTT
.,TRBJ1-1,.,TRBV6-1,CASRLRGTEAFF,TGTGCCAGCAGACTCAGGGGCACTGAAGCTTTCTTT
.,TRBJ2-7,.,TRBV7-2,CASSLAHRGRGEQYF,TGTGCCAGCAGCTTAGCCCATCGCGGGCGGGGCGAGCAGTACTTC
.,TRBJ1-1,.,TRBV7-2,CASSLDGQNTEAFF,TGTGCCAGCAGCTTAGACGGCCAGAACACTGAAGCTTTCTTT
.,TRBJ1-1,.,TRBV11-3,CASSLARGGLALRGNTEAFF,TGTGCCAGCAGCTTAGCACGGGGAGGCCTAGCGCTAAGAGGGAACACTGAAGCTTTCTTT
.,TRBJ2-5,.,TRBV7-2,CASSPRRTQETQYF,TGTGCCAGCAGCCCCCGACGTACCCAAGAGACCCAGTACTTC
.,TRBJ2-2,.,TRBV11-3,CASSLSGWTNTGELFF,TGTGCCAGCAGCTTATCGGGCTGGACGAACACCGGGGAGCTGTTTTTT
once,TRBJ2-7,TRBD1,TRBV12-3/TRBV12-4,CASSGQGSEQYF,TGTGCCAGCAGTGGACAGGGTAGCGAGCAGTACTTC
few,TRBJ1-2,.,TRBV14,CASSTRRDIRPQSF,TGTGCCAGCAGCACCCGCCGGGACATCCGACCCCAATCCTTC
.,TRBJ1-1,.,TRBV11-3,CASSLLPAMNTEAFF,TGTGCCAGCAGCCTGCTTCCGGCGATGAACACTGAAGCTTTCTTT
.,TRBJ2-7,.,TRBV7-8,CASSRTSANGQEQYF,TGTGCCAGCAGCCGAACCTCGGCCAACGGACAGGAGCAGTACTTC
.,TRBJ1-4,.,TRBV30,CAWSAFTRGSGEKLFF,TGTGCCTGGAGTGCTTTCACCAGGGGTAGTGGGGAAAAACTGTTTTTT
once,TRBJ1-1,.,TRBV12-3/TRBV12-4,CASSLDRYGGAFF,TGTGCCAGCAGTCTGGACAGATACGGGGGAGCTTTCTTT
.,TRBJ1-2,.,TRBV6-1,CASTFTGNGYTF,TGTGCCAGCACCTTTACAGGGAATGGCTACACCTTC